These T cell receptor beta chains were read from a single sample in a study of shared clonotypes between healthy human individuals. Some clones are missing from TCRdb's copy, which holds only in-frame ones; the method was immunoSEQ multiplex PCR. Of 950,000 to 1,300,000 clones in the sample, about 75% were seen once. The sample was memory CD4+ T cells sorted from blood. The receptors come from a man aged 18 to 29 in good health. Both conserved end residues are part of each CDR3. Fields, in order: D gene, clone size, J gene, V gene, CDR3 DNA, CDR3 protein. D genes are given only for firm matches. Clone size is not always given. Where it is, it says once, few, many or a class for expanded clones.

- | few | TRBJ1-5 | TRBV10-2 | TGCGCCAGCACTGGCGGAAGCAATCAGCCCCAGCATTTT | CASTGGSNQPQHF
- | - | TRBJ2-4 | TRBV4-3 | TGCGCCAGCAGCCAAGCCCCCCAATACCACAACATTCAGTACTTC | CASSQAPQYHNIQYF
TRBD1 | - | TRBJ2-7 | TRBV6-1 | TGTGCCAGCAGTTCACAGACAGGGTTCTCCTACGAGCAGTACTTC | CASSSQTGFSYEQYF
TRBD1 | - | TRBJ1-6 | TRBV5-6 | TGTGCCAGCCGAGGACAGGGCGCTTCACCCCTCCACTTT | CASRGQGASPLHF
TRBD1 | few | TRBJ2-5 | TRBV5-1 | TGCGCCAGCAGCCCGGTAGGGACAGGGGTACAAGAGACCCAGTACTTC | CASSPVGTGVQETQYF
- | - | TRBJ2-3 | TRBV18 | TGTGCCAGCTCATTTACCACGGTGGCCACTAAGTCTAGCACAGATACGCAGTATTTT | CASSFTTVATKSSTDTQYF
- | once | TRBJ1-3 | TRBV5-1 | TGCGCCAGCAGCTCGACATCATATGGAAACACCATATATTTT | CASSSTSYGNTIYF
- | once | TRBJ2-7 | TRBV9 | TGTGCCAGCAGCGTAGGGGGACAAGAATCCTACGAGCAGTACTTC | CASSVGGQESYEQYF
- | - | TRBJ1-5 | TRBV28 | TGTGCCAGCAGTTTCGGGGGAAATCAGCCCCAGCATTTT | CASSFGGNQPQHF
- | - | TRBJ2-5 | TRBV10-3 | TGTGCCATCGGAACGGGGATTGAAACCCAGTACTTC | CAIGTGIETQYF
TRBD1 | - | TRBJ1-2 | TRBV10-3 | TGTGCCATCAGTGCTACCGGGACAGCTAACTATGGCTACACCTTC | CAISATGTANYGYTF
- | - | TRBJ2-2 | TRBV10-3 | TGTGCCATCAGCCGCGGGATGGACACCGGGGAGCTGTTTTTT | CAISRGMDTGELFF
- | few | TRBJ2-5 | TRBV7-2 | TGTGCCAGCAGTTCCACTAGGCAAGAGACCCAGTACTTC | CASSSTRQETQYF
TRBD1 | - | TRBJ1-6 | TRBV18 | TGTGCCAGCTCACCACCGAAGGGGGCAAATTCACCCCTCCACTTT | CASSPPKGANSPLHF
TRBD1 | - | TRBJ2-1 | TRBV5-8 | TGTGCCAGCAGCTCGGGGGTCGGGACAGGGTTCTGGAATGAGCAGTTCTTC | CASSSGVGTGFWNEQFF
- | - | TRBJ2-1 | TRBV5-1 | TGCGCCAGCAGCTTGGGGGGGAGCTCCTACAATGAGCAGTTCTTC | CASSLGGSSYNEQFF
TRBD1 | - | TRBJ1-4 | TRBV5-1 | TGCGCCAGCAGCCCCGGGACAGCTAATGAAAAACTGTTTTTT | CASSPGTANEKLFF
- | - | TRBJ2-1 | TRBV18 | TGTGCCAGCTCACCACCGGGGGCCCTCTTTGAGCAGTTCTTC | CASSPPGALFEQFF
TRBD1 | many | TRBJ2-4 | TRBV9 | TGTGCCAGCAGCGTAGAGGGGATTGGGACAGGGTCCCTAGCCAAAAACATTCAGTACTTC | CASSVEGIGTGSLAKNIQYF
- | once | TRBJ2-3 | TRBV19 | TGTGCCAGTACCCCCGATGGGCTGAGCACAGATACGCAGTATTTT | CASTPDGLSTDTQYF
- | - | TRBJ1-6 | TRBV11-2 | TGTGCCAGCAGCCCCGACGGTAGGGATAATTCACCCCTCCACTTT | CASSPDGRDNSPLHF
- | - | TRBJ2-7 | TRBV10-3 | TGTGCCATCAGTGACTCGTCCTGGCGGGGCTACGAGCAGTACTTC | CAISDSSWRGYEQYF
- | once | TRBJ2-7 | TRBV5-5 | TGTGCCAGCAGCTTCGGGGATTCGTACGAGCAGTACTTC | CASSFGDSYEQYF
- | - | TRBJ1-5 | TRBV7-8 | TGTGCCAGCAGCTTGCCCCCTCGGGGGGGCAGCAATCAGCCCCAGCATTTT | CASSLPPRGGSNQPQHF
TRBD1 | - | TRBJ1-6 | TRBV7-3 | TGTGCCAGCAGCCACCCCGTATTTTCAAGTCAGCCGGGACAGATTAATTCACCCCTCCACTTT | CASSHPVFSSQPGQINSPLHF
- | once | TRBJ2-1 | TRBV11-3 | TGTGCCAGCACCCCAGGGCGGGAACACTACAATGAGCAGTTCTTC | CASTPGREHYNEQFF
TRBD1 | few | TRBJ1-6 | TRBV5-1 | TGCGCCAGCAGCCCGTCGACAGGGCGGGATTCACCCCTCCACTTT | CASSPSTGRDSPLHF
TRBD1 | - | TRBJ1-2 | TRBV18 | TGTGCCAGCTCCCTAGGGGGACAGACGAGTTATGGCTACACCTTC | CASSLGGQTSYGYTF
TRBD2 | - | TRBJ2-1 | TRBV7-2 | TGTGCCAGCAGCACACTAGCGGGAGTTAGGAATGAGCAGTTCTTC | CASSTLAGVRNEQFF
- | few | TRBJ1-6 | TRBV10-2 | TGCGCCAGCAGTGAATCGGGACAACTGGCTTCACCCCTCCACTTT | CASSESGQLASPLHF
- | - | TRBJ2-5 | TRBV5-4 | TGTGCCAGCAGCTTGGGCGCTGTCCAAGAGACCCAGTACTTC | CASSLGAVQETQYF
- | - | TRBJ2-2 | TRBV27 | TGTGCCAGCAGTCCCTATTTGAACACCGGGGAGCTGTTTTTT | CASSPYLNTGELFF
TRBD1 | - | TRBJ2-7 | TRBV19 | TGTGCCAGTTCATCCGGGACAGGGCCCTACGAGCAGTACTTC | CASSSGTGPYEQYF
- | - | TRBJ2-5 | TRBV5-4 | TGTGCCAGCAGCTTGGATTCAGGGCAAGAGACCCAGTACTTC | CASSLDSGQETQYF
- | - | TRBJ2-5 | TRBV5-1 | TGCGCCAGCAGCTTTGCGCGGGGACAAGAGACCCAGTACTTC | CASSFARGQETQYF
- | - | TRBJ2-5 | TRBV5-8 | TGTGCCAGCAGGCTACAGCCCTTGGTGTCCCAGTACTTC | CASRLQPLVSQYF
- | - | TRBJ2-3 | TRBV28 | TGTGCCAGCAATCCCTGGGGTACCCATAGCACAGATACGCAGTATTTT | CASNPWGTHSTDTQYF
TRBD1 | - | TRBJ1-5 | TRBV19 | TGTGCCAGTAGCTATGGGGGACAGGGTCTGACCCAGCATTTT | CASSYGGQGLTQHF
- | - | TRBJ1-1 | TRBV11-3 | TGTGCCAGCAGCGAAGGGACATATACTGAAGCTTTCTTT | CASSEGTYTEAFF
- | - | TRBJ1-3 | TRBV10-2 | TGCGCCAGCAGTGAGTTCAGCAGCCGTGGAAACACCATATATTTT | CASSEFSSRGNTIYF
TRBD1 | - | TRBJ1-1 | TRBV6-1 | TGTGCCAGCAGCGAGGGACAGAGGAACACTGAAGCTTTCTTT | CASSEGQRNTEAFF
- | - | TRBJ1-1 | TRBV9 | TGTGCCAGCAGCCCTTTTGGGGGGCTTGGCACTGAAGCTTTCTTT | CASSPFGGLGTEAFF
TRBD1 | - | TRBJ1-6 | TRBV7-9 | TGTGCCAGCAGCGGGACAGGGACGTATTCACCCCTCCACTTT | CASSGTGTYSPLHF
TRBD1 | - | TRBJ2-7 | TRBV6-1 | TGTGCCAGCAGGGAACTTGCGACAGGGTTCTTGGGCGAGCAGTACTTC | CASRELATGFLGEQYF
- | once | TRBJ2-2 | TRBV7-2 | TGTGCCAGCAGCTTAGAGGCAGGGCCGGACACCGGGGAGCTGTTTTTT | CASSLEAGPDTGELFF
TRBD1 | once | TRBJ2-7 | TRBV20-1 | TGCAGTGTGGGGACAGACTACGAGCAGTACTTC | CSVGTDYEQYF
- | - | TRBJ2-7 | TRBV7-9 | TGTGCCAGCAGCCATAGGGATAAGGTAACCTACGAGCAGTACTTC | CASSHRDKVTYEQYF
- | - | TRBJ2-5 | TRBV11-1 | TGTGCCAGCAGCTTAGCAAGGGCAGGCCTTCAAGAGACCCAGTACTTC | CASSLARAGLQETQYF
- | - | TRBJ2-2 | TRBV4-3 | TGCGCCAGCAGTATGGCGGGAAACACCGGGGAGCTGTTTTTT | CASSMAGNTGELFF
- | - | TRBJ1-4 | TRBV19 | TGTGCCAGTAGTCCACCCCTACTGCGCTTAAATGAAAAACTGTTTTTT | CASSPPLLRLNEKLFF
- | - | TRBJ2-1 | TRBV10-1 | TGCGCCAGCAAATCCTCCGGTTTGGGTCATGAGCAGTTCTTC | CASKSSGLGHEQFF
- | many | TRBJ1-1 | TRBV14 | TGTGCCAGCAGGTCCGATGGAGGCAGACTGAACACTGAAGCTTTCTTT | CASRSDGGRLNTEAFF
TRBD1 | - | TRBJ1-1 | TRBV5-6 | TGTGCCAGCAGCCCAGACAGGGGGAGAGCAACTGAAGCTTTCTTT | CASSPDRGRATEAFF
- | few | TRBJ1-2 | TRBV19 | TGTGCCAGTAGCCCCCTCGGAAGAGTAGGTGATGGCTACACCTTC | CASSPLGRVGDGYTF
- | - | TRBJ1-3 | TRBV18 | TGTGCCAGCTCACCACTGGACTCTGGAAACACCATATATTTT | CASSPLDSGNTIYF
TRBD1 | few | TRBJ1-1 | TRBV10-1 | TGCGCCAGTCGACAGGGTCTCGGCACTGAAGCTTTCTTT | CASRQGLGTEAFF
- | - | TRBJ2-2 | TRBV6-5 | TGTGCCAGCGGCGAGAGCGGTGCAGTCCCGGGGGAGCTGTTTTTT | CASGESGAVPGELFF
- | - | TRBJ2-1 | TRBV9 | TGTGCCAGCAGCTCCCTCCAAGATCTCTACAATGAGCAGTTCTTC | CASSSLQDLYNEQFF
TRBD2 | - | TRBJ2-5 | TRBV27 | TGTGCCAGCAGTTTTAGCGGGGGCGGGGAGACCCAGTACTTC | CASSFSGGGETQYF